The present TCR beta chain was sequenced within a study of beta chain features in type 1 diabetes. Study-wide results and limits: Small HLA sub-analyses could not settle whether HLA shapes TCRB rearrangement.

Sequenced material consisted of expressed TCRB transcripts (all of the isolated RNA was reverse transcribed). TCRdb keeps only in-frame clones here, not all; method: immunoSEQ multiplex PCR. The repertoire has more than 300,000 clones, less than 10% of them found once; the top ten carry 0.44%. CDR3 length equals 13 residues. Germline lookup yields CDR1 MDHEN and CDR2 SYDVKM. The ends were cut back, 6 bases at V and 2 bases at J, with 7 bases in the middle. Concerning this clone itself: The antigen is undetermined. Other nucleotide sequences from this sample produce the same CDR3.

The V and J genes are TRBV28 and TRBJ2-2; tentatively, D is TRBD2 (6 bases). This clonotype was obtained from a young woman in good health. Sequenced sample: central memory CD4+ T cells from blood. Here the CDR3 reads CASRLANTGELFF. For the CDR3, the DNA is TGTGCCAGCAGACTAGCTAACACCGGGGAGCTGTTTTTT.